A selection of T cell receptor beta chains follows, all from one sample in a study of cytomegalovirus exposure and HLA in healthy donors. Assay: immunoSEQ multiplex PCR; the TCRdb copy retains only in-frame clones and omits some. Found here are approximately 150,000 clones, roughly three quarters of them singletons; the top ten hold under 2%. Source material: PBMCs. Receptor source: a woman aged 40 to 50 in good health and CMV-seronegative. Each CDR3 is given with its conserved first and last residue. The D gene is left open where the match is weak. Size is omitted from some rows. Given values are once, few, many or a class for expanded clones.

D: .; size: .; V: TRBV7-8; J: TRBJ1-3; length: 15; CDR3: CASSSTLGPGNTIYF; DNA: TGTGCCAGCAGCTCGACCCTAGGCCCTGGAAACACCATATATTTT
D: .; size: .; V: TRBV19; J: TRBJ1-2; length: 13; CDR3: CASSSTGFYGYTF; DNA: TGTGCCAGTAGTTCGACAGGTTTCTATGGCTACACCTTC
D: TRBD1; size: .; V: TRBV6-1; J: TRBJ1-2; length: 17; CDR3: CASSAVMPGQAPYGYTF; DNA: TGTGCCAGCAGTGCAGTCATGCCGGGACAGGCCCCATATGGCTACACCTTC
D: .; size: .; V: TRBV6-6; J: TRBJ1-1; length: 15; CDR3: CASSPGRDINTEAFF; DNA: TGTGCCAGCAGTCCAGGCAGGGATATAAACACTGAAGCTTTCTTT
D: .; size: .; V: TRBV5-1; J: TRBJ1-1; length: 14; CDR3: CASSLEDSYTEAFF; DNA: TGCGCCAGCAGCTTGGAGGACAGTTACACTGAAGCTTTCTTT
D: TRBD1; size: .; V: TRBV5-5; J: TRBJ2-2; length: 16; CDR3: CASSWGQGVYTGELFF; DNA: TGTGCCAGCAGTTGGGGACAGGGTGTTTATACCGGGGAGCTGTTTTTT
D: TRBD1; size: few; V: TRBV6-1; J: TRBJ1-6; length: 17; CDR3: CASSEAQGGTYNSPLHF; DNA: TGTGCCAGCAGTGAAGCACAGGGGGGGACCTATAATTCACCCCTCCACTTT
D: .; size: .; V: TRBV28; J: TRBJ2-5; length: 18; CDR3: CASSLSNIYGSFQETQYF; DNA: TGTGCCAGCAGTTTATCCAACATCTACGGGAGTTTCCAAGAGACCCAGTACTTC
D: TRBD1; size: .; V: TRBV10-3; J: TRBJ2-1; length: 14; CDR3: CAIEGTGGENEQFF; DNA: TGTGCCATCGAAGGGACAGGGGGGGAAAATGAGCAGTTCTTC
D: TRBD2; size: .; V: TRBV7-2; J: TRBJ2-1; length: 16; CDR3: CASSFRSGTTSGEQFF; DNA: TGTGCCAGCAGCTTCAGATCCGGGACTACGTCGGGTGAGCAGTTCTTC
D: TRBD2; size: .; V: TRBV4-1; J: TRBJ2-1; length: 18; CDR3: CASSQELDPAGGLNEQFF; DNA: TGCGCCAGCAGCCAAGAATTAGATCCAGCGGGGGGGCTCAATGAGCAGTTCTTC